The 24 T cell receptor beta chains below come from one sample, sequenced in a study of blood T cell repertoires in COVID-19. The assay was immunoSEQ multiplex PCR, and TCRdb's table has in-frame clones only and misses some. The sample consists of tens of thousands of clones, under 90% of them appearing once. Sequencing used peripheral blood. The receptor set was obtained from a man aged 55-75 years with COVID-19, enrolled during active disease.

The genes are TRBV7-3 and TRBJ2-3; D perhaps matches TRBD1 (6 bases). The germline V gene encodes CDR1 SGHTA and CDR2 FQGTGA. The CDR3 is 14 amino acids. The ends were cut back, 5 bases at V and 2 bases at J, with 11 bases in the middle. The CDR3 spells CASSRGGSTDTQYF. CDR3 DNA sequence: TGTGCCAGCAGCCGAGGGGGTTCCACAGATACGCAGTATTTT.

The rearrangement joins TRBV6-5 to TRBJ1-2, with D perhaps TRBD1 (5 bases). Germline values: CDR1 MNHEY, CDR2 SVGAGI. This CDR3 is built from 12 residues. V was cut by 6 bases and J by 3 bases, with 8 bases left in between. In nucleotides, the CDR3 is TGTGCCAGCAGCCGGGGGGACTATGGCTACACCTTC. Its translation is CASSRGDYGYTF.

The DNA for the CDR3 is TGCGCCAGCAGCGTACAGGGGAACACTGAAGCTTTCTTT. It encodes CASSVQGNTEAFF. This chain uses TRBV5-1 with TRBJ1-1, with D possibly matching TRBD1 (6 bases). Germline CDR1 SGHRS, CDR2 YFSETQ. The CDR3 runs to 13 residues. Trimming left V 4 bases short and J 1 base short, with 8 bases between.

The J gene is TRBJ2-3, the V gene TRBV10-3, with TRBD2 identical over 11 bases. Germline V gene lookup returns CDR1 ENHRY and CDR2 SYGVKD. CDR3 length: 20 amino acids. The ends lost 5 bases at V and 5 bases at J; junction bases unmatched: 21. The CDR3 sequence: CAISTTTSGRKYGEGDTQYF. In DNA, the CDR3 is TGTGCCATCAGTACCACCACTAGCGGGAGAAAGTACGGCGAAGGAGATACGCAGTATTTT.

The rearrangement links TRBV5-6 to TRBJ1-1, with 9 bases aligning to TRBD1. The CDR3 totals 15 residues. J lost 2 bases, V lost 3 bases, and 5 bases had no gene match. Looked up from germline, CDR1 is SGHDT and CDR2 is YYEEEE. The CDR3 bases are TGTGCCAGCAGCTACACAGGGGGCTTAAACACTGAAGCTTTCTTT. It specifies CASSYTGGLNTEAFF.

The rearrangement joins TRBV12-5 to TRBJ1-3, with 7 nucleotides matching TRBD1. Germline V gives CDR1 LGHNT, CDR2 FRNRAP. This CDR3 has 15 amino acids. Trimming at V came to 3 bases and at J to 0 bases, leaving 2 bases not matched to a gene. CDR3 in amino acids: CASGFTGDSGNTIYF. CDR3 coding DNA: TGTGCTAGTGGTTTTACAGGGGACTCTGGAAACACCATATATTTT.

This chain's CDR3 is CASNPTGQNTEAFF. In nucleotides, the CDR3 is TGTGCCAGCAACCCGACAGGGCAAAACACTGAAGCTTTCTTT. The gene calls are TRBV28 and TRBJ1-1; 7 bases agree with TRBD1. Germline V gene data show CDR1 as MDHEN and CDR2 as SYDVKM. The CDR3 length is 14 residues. Losses at the gene ends were 7 bases for V and 2 bases for J; bases not matched to a gene: 7.

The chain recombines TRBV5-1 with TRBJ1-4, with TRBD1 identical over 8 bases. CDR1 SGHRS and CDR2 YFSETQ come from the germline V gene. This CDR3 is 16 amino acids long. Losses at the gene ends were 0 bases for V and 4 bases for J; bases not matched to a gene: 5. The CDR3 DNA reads TGCGCCAGCAGCTTGGCCGTACAGGGGGGTAATGAAAAACTGTTTTTT. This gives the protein CASSLAVQGGNEKLFF.

CDR3 protein: CASSPRGYGDIQYF. CDR3 DNA: TGTGCCAGCTCACCACGAGGGTACGGTGACATTCAGTACTTC. The gene calls are TRBV18 and TRBJ2-4; maybe TRBD2 (5 bases). This CDR3 contains 14 residues. Germline values: CDR1 KGHSH, CDR2 LQKENI. V was shortened by 1 base and J by 8 bases, with 12 bases between the two germline ends.

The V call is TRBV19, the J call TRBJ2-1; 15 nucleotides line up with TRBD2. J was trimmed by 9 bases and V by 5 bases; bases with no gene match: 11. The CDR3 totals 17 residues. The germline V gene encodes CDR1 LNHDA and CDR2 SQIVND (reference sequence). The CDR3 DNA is TGTGCCAGTAGTTCGTGGACTAGCGGGAGGGCCCGCGGTGAGCAGTTCTTC. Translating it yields CASSSWTSGRARGEQFF.

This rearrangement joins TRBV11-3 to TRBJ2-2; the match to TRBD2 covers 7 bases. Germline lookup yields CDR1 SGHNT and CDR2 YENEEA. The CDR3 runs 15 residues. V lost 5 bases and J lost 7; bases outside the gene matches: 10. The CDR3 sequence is CASSLGGGFGGELFF. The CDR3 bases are TGTGCCAGCAGCCTTGGCGGGGGATTTGGCGGGGAGCTGTTTTTT.

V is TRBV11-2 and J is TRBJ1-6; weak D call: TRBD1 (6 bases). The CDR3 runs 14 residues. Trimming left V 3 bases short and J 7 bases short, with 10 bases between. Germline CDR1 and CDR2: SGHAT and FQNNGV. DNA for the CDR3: TGTGCCAGCAGCTTCGACAGGACAAATTCACCCCTCCACTTT. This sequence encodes CASSFDRTNSPLHF. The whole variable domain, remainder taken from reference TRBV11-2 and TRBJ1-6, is EAGVAQSPRYKIIEKRQSVAFWCNPISGHATLYWYQQILGQGPKLLIQFQNNGVVDDSQLPKDRFSAERLKGVDSTLKIQPAKLEDSAVYLCASSFDRTNSPLHFGNGTRLTVT.

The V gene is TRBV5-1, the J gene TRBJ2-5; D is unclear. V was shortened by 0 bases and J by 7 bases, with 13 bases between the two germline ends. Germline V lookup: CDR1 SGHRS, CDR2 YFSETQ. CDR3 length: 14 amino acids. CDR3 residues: CASSLEGVHGTQYF. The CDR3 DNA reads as TGCGCCAGCAGCTTGGAAGGAGTCCACGGGACCCAGTACTTC.

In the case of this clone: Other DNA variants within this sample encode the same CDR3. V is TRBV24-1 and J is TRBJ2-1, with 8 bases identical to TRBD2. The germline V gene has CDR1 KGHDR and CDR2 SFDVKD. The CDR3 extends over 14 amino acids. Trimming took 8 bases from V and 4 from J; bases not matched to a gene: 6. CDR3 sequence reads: CATKKAGGYNEQFF. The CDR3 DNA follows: TGTGCCACCAAGAAGGCGGGAGGTTACAATGAGCAGTTCTTC.

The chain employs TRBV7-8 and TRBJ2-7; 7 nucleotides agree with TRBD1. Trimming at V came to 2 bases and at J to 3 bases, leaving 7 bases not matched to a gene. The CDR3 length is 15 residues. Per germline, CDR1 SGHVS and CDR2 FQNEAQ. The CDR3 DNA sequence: TGTGCCAGCAGCTTAATACCGGGACAGAACTACGAGCAGTACTTC. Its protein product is CASSLIPGQNYEQYF.

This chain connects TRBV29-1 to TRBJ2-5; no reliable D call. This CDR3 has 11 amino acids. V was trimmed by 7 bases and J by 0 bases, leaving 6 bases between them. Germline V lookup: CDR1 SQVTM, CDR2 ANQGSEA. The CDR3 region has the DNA TGCAGCGGCGGAAACCAAGAGACCCAGTACTTC. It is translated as CSGGNQETQYF.

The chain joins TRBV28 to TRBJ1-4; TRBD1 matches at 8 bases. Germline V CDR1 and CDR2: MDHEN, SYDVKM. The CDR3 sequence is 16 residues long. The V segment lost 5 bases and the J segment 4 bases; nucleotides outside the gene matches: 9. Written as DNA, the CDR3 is TGTGCCAGCAGTCCGTCGACAGGGGACGGTAATGAAAAACTGTTTTTT. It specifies CASSPSTGDGNEKLFF.

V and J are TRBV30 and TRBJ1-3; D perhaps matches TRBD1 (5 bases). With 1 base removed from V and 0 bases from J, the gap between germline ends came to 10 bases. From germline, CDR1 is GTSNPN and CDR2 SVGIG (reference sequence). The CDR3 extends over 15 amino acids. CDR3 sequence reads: CAWSARVSSGNTIYF. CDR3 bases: TGTGCCTGGAGTGCCAGGGTGAGCTCTGGAAACACCATATATTTT. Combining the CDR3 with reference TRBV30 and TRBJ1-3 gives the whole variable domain SQTIHQWPATLVQPVGSPLSLECTVEGTSNPNLYWYRQAAGRGLQLLFYSVGIGQISSEVPQNLSASRPQDRQFILSSKKLLLSDSGFYLCAWSARVSSGNTIYFGEGSWLTVV.

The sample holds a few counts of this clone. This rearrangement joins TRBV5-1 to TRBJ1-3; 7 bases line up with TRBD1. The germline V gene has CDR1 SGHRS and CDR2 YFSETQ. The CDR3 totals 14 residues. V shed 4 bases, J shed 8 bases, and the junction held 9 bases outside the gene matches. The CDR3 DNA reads TGCGCCAGCAGCCAGCCCGGGACAGAGTACACCATATATTTT. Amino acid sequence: CASSQPGTEYTIYF.

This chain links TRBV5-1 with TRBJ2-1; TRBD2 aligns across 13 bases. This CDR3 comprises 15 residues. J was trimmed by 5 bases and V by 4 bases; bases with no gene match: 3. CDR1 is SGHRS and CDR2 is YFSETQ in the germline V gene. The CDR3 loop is CASSRTSGSHNEQFF. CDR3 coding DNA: TGCGCCAGCAGCCGGACTAGCGGGAGCCACAATGAGCAGTTCTTC.

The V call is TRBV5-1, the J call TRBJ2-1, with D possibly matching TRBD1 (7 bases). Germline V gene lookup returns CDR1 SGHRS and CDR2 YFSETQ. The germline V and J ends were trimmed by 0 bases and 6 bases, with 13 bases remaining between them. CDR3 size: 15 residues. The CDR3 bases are TGCGCCAGCAGCTTGGGACAGGGAGGTGGCAATGAGCAGTTCTTC. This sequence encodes CASSLGQGGGNEQFF.

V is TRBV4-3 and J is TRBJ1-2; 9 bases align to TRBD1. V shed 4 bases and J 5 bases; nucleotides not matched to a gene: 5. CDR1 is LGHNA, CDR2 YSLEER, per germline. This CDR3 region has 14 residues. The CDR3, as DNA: TGCGCCAGCAGCCCTATACAGGGGGCGTATGGCTACACCTTC. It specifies CASSPIQGAYGYTF.

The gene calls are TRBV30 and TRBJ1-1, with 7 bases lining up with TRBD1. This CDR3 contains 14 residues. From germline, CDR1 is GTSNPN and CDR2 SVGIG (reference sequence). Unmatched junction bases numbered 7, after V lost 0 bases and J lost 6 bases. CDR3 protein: CAWSVGGLSAEAFF. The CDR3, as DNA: TGTGCCTGGAGTGTAGGGGGCCTGAGCGCTGAAGCTTTCTTT.

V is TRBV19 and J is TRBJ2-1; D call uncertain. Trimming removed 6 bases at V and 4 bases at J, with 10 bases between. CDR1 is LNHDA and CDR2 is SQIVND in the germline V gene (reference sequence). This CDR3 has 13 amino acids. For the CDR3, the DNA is TGTGCCAGTAGCCCGACGCGGTACAATGAGCAGTTCTTC. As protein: CASSPTRYNEQFF.